Here is one T cell receptor beta chain with its context. Its antigen remains unknown. This specimen comes from a study of cytomegalovirus exposure and HLA in healthy donors. Across the whole study: Findings of an earlier analysis included 117 million unique TCR beta sequences from roughly 200 million T cells.

Healthy bone marrow donors made up the cohort. PCR primers comprised 60 Vbeta and 13 Jbeta primers. Repertoires were generated with immunoSEQ multiplex PCR, while TCRdb's copy carries only in-frame clones and drops some. The record lists fewer than 50,000 clones, of which the ten most abundant hold more than 8%. General observations from the study: Being indistinguishable, some V segments were excluded, TRBV6-2 and TRBV6-3 among them. Links to common viral pathogens appeared, in a later analysis, for several of the most significant clusters.

Germline values: CDR1 SNHLY, CDR2 FYNNEI. Trimming removed 7 bases from V and 9 bases from J; junction bases left unmatched: 10. The CDR3 sequence is 13 residues long. The receptor comes from a male donor in good health and CMV-seronegative. The V call is TRBV2, the J call TRBJ2-7; TRBD2 agrees at 9 bases. Sequencing used PBMCs. CDR3: CASKGSGSSSQYF. The CDR3 nucleotides are TGTGCCAGCAAGGGTAGCGGGAGTTCCTCGCAGTACTTC.